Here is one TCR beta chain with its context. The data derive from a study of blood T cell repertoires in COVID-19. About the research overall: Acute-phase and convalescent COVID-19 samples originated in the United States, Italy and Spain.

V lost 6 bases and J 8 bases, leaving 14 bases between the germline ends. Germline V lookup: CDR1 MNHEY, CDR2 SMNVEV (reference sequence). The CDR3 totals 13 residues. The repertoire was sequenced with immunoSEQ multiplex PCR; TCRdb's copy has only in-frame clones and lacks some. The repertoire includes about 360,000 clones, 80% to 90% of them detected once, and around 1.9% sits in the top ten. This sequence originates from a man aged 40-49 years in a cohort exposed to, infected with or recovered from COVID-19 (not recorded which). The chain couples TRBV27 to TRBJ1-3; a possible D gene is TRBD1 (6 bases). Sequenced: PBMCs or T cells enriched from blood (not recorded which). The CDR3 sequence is CASSPDRWDTIYF. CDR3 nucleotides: TGTGCCAGCAGCCCCGACAGGTGGGACACCATATATTTT.